This T cell receptor beta chain was captured by sequencing in a study of beta chain features in type 1 diabetes. This clone was observed a few times. Antigen specificity is unknown. As every portion of the isolated RNA was reverse transcribed, the sequencing read expressed TCRB transcripts. Libraries were prepared by immunoSEQ multiplex PCR; TCRdb keeps only in-frame clonotypes and omits some of them. The sample carries about 650,000 clones, roughly 12% recorded once. Study-level points and caveats: cDNA-based sequencing might over-represent cells highly expressing TCR. The study notes PCR might favor shorter templates equally in patients and controls. TCRB CDR3s from Type 1 diabetes patients were moderately but significantly shorter in all four CD4+ subsets. For type 1 diabetes patients, VDJ junctions showed fewer insertions and more deletions.

A single heparinised blood sample, averaging roughly 110 mL, was obtained per donor. Trimming left V 5 bases short and J 12 bases short, with 15 bases between. The CDR3 runs to 12 residues. Germline V gene data show CDR1 as SGHNT and CDR2 as YYREEE (reference sequence). Sequencing used naive CD4+ T cells from blood. This TCR was sampled from a man aged 25-45 years with type 1 diabetes. V usage is TRBV5-4 and J usage is TRBJ2-1; D not resolved. The CDR3: CASSKPSGWQFF. The CDR3 DNA follows: TGTGCCAGCAGTAAACCGTCAGGATGGCAGTTCTTC.